The present TCR beta chain was sequenced within a study of T-cell reconstitution after alpha-beta-depleted transplantation in children. Study-level results: After one year, T-cell counts and TCRbeta diversity mostly came from new T cells. The origin of high day-60 TCRbeta diversity in some patients lay in surviving recipient T cells and thymic progenitors. Several hundred expanded graft clones reportedly gave rise to the alpha-beta T cells present about two months after transplant.

Points on this clonotype: Its antigen is as yet unknown.

Library preparation (for TCRbeta) was performed with unique molecular identifiers. A single record per CDR3 protein comes from TCRdb applying MiXCR to the PCR reads. The sample has 60,000 to 85,000 distinct CDR3 sequences; around a sixth are singletons. The source was PBMCs, mostly from graft donor cells, collected 360 days after TCRalphabeta/CD19-depleted stem cell transplant. This clonotype was obtained from a male patient between 2 and 10 years old who had a stem cell transplant for acute lymphoblastic leukemia, so the T cells may come from the graft donor.

The CDR3 loop reads CASSLRALGKNIQYF. The DNA of the CDR3 is TGCGCCAGCAGCTTGCGTGCGTTAGGCAAAAACATTCAGTACTTC. The chain recombines TRBV5-1 with TRBJ2-4; unclear D gene. Trimming shortened V by 1 base and J by 3 bases, and 11 bases separated the two germline ends. There are 15 residues in the CDR3. Germline-derived CDR1 and CDR2 are SGHRS and YFSETQ.